This TCR beta chain was retrieved from a study of T cell clonality in common variable immunodeficiency. Study-level results: Links between repertoire features and CVID complications were heterogeneity-limited. CVID subjects showed higher TCRbeta clonality than healthy controls. Reportedly, TCR beta sequences from common variable immunodeficiency showed fewer deletions and N-nucleotide insertions.

Patients had low serum IgG, IgA and/or IgM and specific antibody deficiency. For at least one year, all CVID subjects received replacement immunoglobulin. Germline loops: CDR1 DFQATT, CDR2 SNEGSKA (reference sequence). This CDR3 has 16 residues. V gave up 1 base and J gave up 0 bases, with 10 bases separating them. Note on this clone: Its antigen is not identified. The read ends 3 residues before the CDR3 terminus; that terminus is restored from the germline J gene.

Measured with immunoSEQ multiplex PCR; TCRdb has only the in-frame clones, and not every one. The sample lists about 28,000 clones, none appearing once, the ten largest making up 2.5% to 3.5%. The TCR originated in a human donor with common variable immunodeficiency. The specimen was peripheral blood mononuclear cells. The chain has TRBV20-1 and TRBJ1-6, with a weak D call TRBD1 (6 bases). CDR3 DNA, as far as it was read: TGCAGTGCTAGAGTTGGACAGAGCTCCTATAATTCACCC. This translates into CSARVGQSSYNSP. The CDR3 as a whole reads CSARVGQSSYNSPLHF.